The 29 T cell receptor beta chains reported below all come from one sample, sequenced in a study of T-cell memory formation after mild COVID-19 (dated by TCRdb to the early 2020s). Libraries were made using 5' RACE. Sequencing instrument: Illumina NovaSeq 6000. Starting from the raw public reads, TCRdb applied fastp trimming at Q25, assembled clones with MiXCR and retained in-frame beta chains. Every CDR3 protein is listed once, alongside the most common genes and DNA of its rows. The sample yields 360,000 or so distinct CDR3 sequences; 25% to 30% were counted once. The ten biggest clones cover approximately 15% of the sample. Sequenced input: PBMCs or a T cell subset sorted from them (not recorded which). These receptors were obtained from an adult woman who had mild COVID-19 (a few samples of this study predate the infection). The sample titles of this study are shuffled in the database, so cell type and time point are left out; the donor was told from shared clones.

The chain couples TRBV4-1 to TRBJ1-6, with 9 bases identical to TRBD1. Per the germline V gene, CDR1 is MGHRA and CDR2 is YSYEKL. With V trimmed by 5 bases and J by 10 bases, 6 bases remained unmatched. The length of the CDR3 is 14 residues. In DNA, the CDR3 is TGCGCCAGCAGCGCGGGACAGGGAGGCTCACCCCTCCACTTT. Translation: CASSAGQGGSPLHF.

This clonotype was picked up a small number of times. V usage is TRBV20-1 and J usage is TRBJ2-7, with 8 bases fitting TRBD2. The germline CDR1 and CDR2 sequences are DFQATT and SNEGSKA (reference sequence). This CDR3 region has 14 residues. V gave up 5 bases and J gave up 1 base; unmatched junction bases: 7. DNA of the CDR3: TGCAGTGCTGACAACTCGGGGGGGTCCTACGAGCAGTACTTC. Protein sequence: CSADNSGGSYEQYF.

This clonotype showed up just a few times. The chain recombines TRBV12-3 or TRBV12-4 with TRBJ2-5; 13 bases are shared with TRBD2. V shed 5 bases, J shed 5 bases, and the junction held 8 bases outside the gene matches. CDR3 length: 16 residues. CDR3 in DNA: TGTGCCAGCAGTAAGACTAGCGGGGGGAGAAGTGAGACCCAGTACTTC. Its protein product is CASSKTSGGRSETQYF.

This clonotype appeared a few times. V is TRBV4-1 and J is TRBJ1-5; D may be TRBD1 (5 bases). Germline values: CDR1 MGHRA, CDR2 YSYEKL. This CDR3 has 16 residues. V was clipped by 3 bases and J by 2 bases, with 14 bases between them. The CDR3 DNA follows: TGCGCCAGCAGCCATGGGCCCGGGGACGGCAATCAGCCCCAGCATTTT. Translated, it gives CASSHGPGDGNQPQHF.

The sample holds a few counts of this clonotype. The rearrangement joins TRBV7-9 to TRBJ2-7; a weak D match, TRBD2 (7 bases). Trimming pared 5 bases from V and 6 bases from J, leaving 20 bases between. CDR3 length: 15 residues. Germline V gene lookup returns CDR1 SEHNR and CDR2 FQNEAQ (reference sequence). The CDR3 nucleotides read TGTGCCAGCAGCCTCGAGGGGGGGCGAGGTGCCGAGCAGTACTTC. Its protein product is CASSLEGGRGAEQYF.

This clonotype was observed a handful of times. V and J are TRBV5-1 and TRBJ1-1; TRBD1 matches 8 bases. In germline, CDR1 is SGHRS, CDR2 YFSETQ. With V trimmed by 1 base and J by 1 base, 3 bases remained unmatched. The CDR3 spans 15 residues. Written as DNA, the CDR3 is TGCGCCAGCAGCTTGACCGACAGGGGGAACACTGAAGCTTTCTTT. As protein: CASSLTDRGNTEAFF.

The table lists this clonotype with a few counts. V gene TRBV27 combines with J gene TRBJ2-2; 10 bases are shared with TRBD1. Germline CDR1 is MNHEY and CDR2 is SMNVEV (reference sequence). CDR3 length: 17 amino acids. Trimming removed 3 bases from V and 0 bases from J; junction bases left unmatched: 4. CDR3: CASSFDRGLANTGELFF. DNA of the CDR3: TGTGCCAGCAGTTTCGACAGGGGGCTTGCGAACACCGGGGAGCTGTTTTTT.

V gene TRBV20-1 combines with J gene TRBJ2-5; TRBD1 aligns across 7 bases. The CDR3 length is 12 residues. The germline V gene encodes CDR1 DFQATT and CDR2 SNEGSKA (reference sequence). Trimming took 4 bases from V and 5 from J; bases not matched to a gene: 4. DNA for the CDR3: TGCAGTGCTAATACAGGGGCGGAGACCCAGTACTTC. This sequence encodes CSANTGAETQYF.

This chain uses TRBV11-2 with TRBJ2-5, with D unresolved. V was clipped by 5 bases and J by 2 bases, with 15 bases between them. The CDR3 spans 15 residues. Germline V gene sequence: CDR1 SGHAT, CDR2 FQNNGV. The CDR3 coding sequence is TGTGCCAGCAGCGAGGTGTGGCAGAAGCAAGAGACCCAGTACTTC. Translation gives CASSEVWQKQETQYF. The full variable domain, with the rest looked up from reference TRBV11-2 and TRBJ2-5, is EAGVAQSPRYKIIEKRQSVAFWCNPISGHATLYWYQQILGQGPKLLIQFQNNGVVDDSQLPKDRFSAERLKGVDSTLKIQPAKLEDSAVYLCASSEVWQKQETQYFGPGTRLLVL.

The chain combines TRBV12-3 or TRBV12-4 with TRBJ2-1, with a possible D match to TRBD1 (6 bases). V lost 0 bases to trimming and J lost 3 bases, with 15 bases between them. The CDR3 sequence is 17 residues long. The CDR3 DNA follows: TGTGCCAGCAGTTTAGCGTGGGGGACAACTGACTACAATGAGCAGTTCTTC. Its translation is CASSLAWGTTDYNEQFF.

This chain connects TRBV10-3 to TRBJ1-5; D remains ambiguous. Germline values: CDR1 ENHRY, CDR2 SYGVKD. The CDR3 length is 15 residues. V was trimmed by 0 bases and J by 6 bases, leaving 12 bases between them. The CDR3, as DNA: TGTGCCATCAGTGAGTCGATAAAGGGAGGTCAGCCCCAGCATTTT. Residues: CAISESIKGGQPQHF.

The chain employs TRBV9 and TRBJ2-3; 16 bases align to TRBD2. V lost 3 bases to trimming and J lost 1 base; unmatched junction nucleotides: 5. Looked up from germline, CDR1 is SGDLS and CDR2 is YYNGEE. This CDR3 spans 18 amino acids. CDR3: CASSAGTSGRAGTDTQYF. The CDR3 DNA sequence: TGTGCCAGCAGCGCCGGGACTAGCGGGAGGGCCGGCACAGATACGCAGTATTTT.

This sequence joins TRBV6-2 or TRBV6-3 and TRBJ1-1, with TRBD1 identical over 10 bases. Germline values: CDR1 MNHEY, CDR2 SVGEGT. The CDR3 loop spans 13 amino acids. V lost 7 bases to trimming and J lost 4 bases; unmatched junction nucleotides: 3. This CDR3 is CASIDRGLTEAFF. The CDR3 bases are TGTGCCAGCATCGACAGGGGGCTCACTGAAGCTTTCTTT.

The CDR3 loop reads CASSLRARDPYNEQFF. CDR3 bases: TGCGCCAGCAGCTTGAGGGCCAGGGACCCCTACAATGAGCAGTTCTTC. The V and J genes are TRBV5-1 and TRBJ2-1; either TRBD1 or TRBD2 may fit D (5 bases each). Trimming cost V 1 base and J 2 bases, with 13 bases left between them. Germline CDR1 is SGHRS and CDR2 is YFSETQ. The length of the CDR3 is 16 residues.

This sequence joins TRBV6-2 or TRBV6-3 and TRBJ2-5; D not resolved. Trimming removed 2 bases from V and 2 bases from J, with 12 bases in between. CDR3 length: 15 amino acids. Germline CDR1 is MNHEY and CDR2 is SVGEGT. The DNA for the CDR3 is TGTGCCAGCAGTTACCAAACATCTTTGCAAGAGACCCAGTACTTC. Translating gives CASSYQTSLQETQYF.

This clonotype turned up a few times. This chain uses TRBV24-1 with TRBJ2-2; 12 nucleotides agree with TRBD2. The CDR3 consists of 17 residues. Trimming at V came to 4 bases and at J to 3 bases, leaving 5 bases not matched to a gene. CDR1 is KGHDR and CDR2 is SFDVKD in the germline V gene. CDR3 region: CATSETSGRSDTGELFF. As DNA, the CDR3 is TGTGCCACCAGTGAAACTAGCGGGAGGTCCGACACCGGGGAGCTGTTTTTT.

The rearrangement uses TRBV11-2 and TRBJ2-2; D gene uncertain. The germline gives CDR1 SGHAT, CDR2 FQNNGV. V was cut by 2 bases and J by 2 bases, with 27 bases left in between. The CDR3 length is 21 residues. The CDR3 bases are TGTGCCAGCAGCTTATCACCCCCGCAGGATCTGTGGCAGAATAACACCGGGGAGCTGTTTTTT. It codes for CASSLSPPQDLWQNNTGELFF.

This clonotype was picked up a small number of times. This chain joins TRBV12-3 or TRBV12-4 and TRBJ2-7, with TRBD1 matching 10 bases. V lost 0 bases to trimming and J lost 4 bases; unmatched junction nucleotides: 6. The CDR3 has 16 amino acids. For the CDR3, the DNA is TGTGCCAGCAGTTTAGCGCACCGACAGGGGGCATACGAGCAGTACTTC. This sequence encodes CASSLAHRQGAYEQYF.

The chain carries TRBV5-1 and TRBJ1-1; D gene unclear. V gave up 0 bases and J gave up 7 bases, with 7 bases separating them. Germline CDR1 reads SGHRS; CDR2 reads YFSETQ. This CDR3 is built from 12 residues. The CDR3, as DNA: TGCGCCAGCAGCTTGGTGGCGGATGAAGCTTTCTTT. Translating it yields CASSLVADEAFF.

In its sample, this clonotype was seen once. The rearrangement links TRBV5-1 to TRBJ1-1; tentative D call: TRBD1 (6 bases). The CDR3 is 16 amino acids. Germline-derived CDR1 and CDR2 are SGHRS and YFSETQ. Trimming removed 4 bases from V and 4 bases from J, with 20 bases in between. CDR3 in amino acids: CASSTATGQGATEAFF. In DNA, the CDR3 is TGCGCCAGCAGCACGGCGACGGGACAAGGGGCCACTGAAGCTTTCTTT.

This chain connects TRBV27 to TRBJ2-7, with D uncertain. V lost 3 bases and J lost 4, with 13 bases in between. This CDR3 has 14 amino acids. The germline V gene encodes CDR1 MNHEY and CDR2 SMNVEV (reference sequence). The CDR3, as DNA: TGTGCCAGCAGTTTCGTCGACAAATGGTACGAGCAGTACTTC. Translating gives CASSFVDKWYEQYF.

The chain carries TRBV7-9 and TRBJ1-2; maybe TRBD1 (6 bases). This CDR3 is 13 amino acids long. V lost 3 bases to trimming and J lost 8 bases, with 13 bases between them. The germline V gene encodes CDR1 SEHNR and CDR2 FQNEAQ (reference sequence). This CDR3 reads CASSFTGGIGYTF. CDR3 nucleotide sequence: TGTGCCAGCAGCTTTACCGGGGGCATAGGCTACACCTTC.

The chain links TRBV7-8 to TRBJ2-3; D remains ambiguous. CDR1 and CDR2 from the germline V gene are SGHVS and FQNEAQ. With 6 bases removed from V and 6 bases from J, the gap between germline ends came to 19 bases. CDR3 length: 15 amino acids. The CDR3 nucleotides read TGTGCCAGCAGTTATACTCGACTGGGTCGGGATACGCAGTATTTT. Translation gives CASSYTRLGRDTQYF.

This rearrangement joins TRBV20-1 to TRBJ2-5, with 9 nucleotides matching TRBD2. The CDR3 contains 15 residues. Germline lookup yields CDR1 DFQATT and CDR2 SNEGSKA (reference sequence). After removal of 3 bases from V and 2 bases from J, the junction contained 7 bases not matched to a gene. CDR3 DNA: TGCAGTGCTAGTGGGTTCGCGGGGGGGCAAGAGACCCAGTACTTC. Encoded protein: CSASGFAGGQETQYF.

The CDR3 coding sequence is TGTGCCATCAGTGGGGGGGGAGGTACAGATACGCAGTATTTT. It specifies CAISGGGGTDTQYF. This chain links TRBV10-3 with TRBJ2-3, with 7 bases identical to TRBD2. The germline V gene has CDR1 ENHRY and CDR2 SYGVKD. The length of the CDR3 is 14 residues. Unmatched junction bases numbered 4, after V lost 4 bases and J lost 3 bases.

The CDR3 loop reads CASSTDIGELFF. CDR3 nucleotide sequence: TGTGCCAGCAGCACCGACATCGGGGAGCTGTTTTTT. The V and J genes are TRBV2 and TRBJ2-2; D unclear. CDR1 is SNHLY and CDR2 is FYNNEI in the germline V gene. The V and J ends lost 6 bases and 7 bases respectively, with 9 bases between them. There are 12 residues in the CDR3.

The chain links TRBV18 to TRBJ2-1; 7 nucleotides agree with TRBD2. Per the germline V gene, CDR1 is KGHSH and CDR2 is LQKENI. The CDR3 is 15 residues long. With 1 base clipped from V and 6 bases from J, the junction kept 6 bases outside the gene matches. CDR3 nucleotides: TGTGCCAGCTCACCACAGCGGGGTGGGGGCAATGAGCAGTTCTTC. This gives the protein CASSPQRGGGNEQFF.

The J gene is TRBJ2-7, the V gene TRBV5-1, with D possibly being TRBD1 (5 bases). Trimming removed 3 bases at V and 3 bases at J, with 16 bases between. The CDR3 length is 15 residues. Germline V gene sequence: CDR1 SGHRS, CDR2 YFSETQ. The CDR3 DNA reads TGCGCCAGCAGCTGGACCCCGGACAAACTCTACGAGCAGTACTTC. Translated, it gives CASSWTPDKLYEQYF. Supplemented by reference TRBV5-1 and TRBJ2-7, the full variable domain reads KAGVTQTPRYLIKTRGQQVTLSCSPISGHRSVSWYQQTPGQGLQFLFEYFSETQRNKGNFPGRFSGRQFSNSRSEMNVSTLELGDSALYLCASSWTPDKLYEQYFGPGTRLTVT.

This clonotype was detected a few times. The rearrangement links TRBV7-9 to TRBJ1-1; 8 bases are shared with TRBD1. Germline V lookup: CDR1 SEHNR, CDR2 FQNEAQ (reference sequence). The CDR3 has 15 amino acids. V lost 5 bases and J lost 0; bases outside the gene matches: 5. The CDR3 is CASSTGTGVNTEAFF. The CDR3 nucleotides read TGTGCCAGCAGCACCGGGACAGGAGTGAACACTGAAGCTTTCTTT.